This TCR beta chain was sequenced during a study of beta chain features in type 1 diabetes. This clone showed up just a few times. Its antigen is as yet unknown. General observations from the study: PCR may have favored shorter templates equally in patients and controls. The cDNA sequencing approach could over-represent high-TCR-expressing cells.

Every bit of the isolated RNA underwent reverse transcription, so sequencing read expressed TCRB transcripts. This table comes from immunoSEQ multiplex PCR, and its TCRdb copy is limited to in-frame clones, with some not included. The repertoire holds fewer than 550,000 clones, with 11% as singletons. The trim removed 2 bases at V and 8 bases at J, leaving 8 bases unmatched. This CDR3 comprises 16 residues. Germline V gene data show CDR1 as LNHNV and CDR2 as YYDKDF (reference sequence). The material sequenced was naive CD4+ T cells from blood. This sequence joins TRBV15 and TRBJ2-1; 11 nucleotides line up with TRBD2. This sequence originates from a woman aged 18-30 years in good health. This chain's CDR3 is CATSRPGTSGRHEQFF. The CDR3 DNA reads TGTGCCACCAGCAGACCCGGGACTAGCGGTAGGCATGAGCAGTTCTTC.